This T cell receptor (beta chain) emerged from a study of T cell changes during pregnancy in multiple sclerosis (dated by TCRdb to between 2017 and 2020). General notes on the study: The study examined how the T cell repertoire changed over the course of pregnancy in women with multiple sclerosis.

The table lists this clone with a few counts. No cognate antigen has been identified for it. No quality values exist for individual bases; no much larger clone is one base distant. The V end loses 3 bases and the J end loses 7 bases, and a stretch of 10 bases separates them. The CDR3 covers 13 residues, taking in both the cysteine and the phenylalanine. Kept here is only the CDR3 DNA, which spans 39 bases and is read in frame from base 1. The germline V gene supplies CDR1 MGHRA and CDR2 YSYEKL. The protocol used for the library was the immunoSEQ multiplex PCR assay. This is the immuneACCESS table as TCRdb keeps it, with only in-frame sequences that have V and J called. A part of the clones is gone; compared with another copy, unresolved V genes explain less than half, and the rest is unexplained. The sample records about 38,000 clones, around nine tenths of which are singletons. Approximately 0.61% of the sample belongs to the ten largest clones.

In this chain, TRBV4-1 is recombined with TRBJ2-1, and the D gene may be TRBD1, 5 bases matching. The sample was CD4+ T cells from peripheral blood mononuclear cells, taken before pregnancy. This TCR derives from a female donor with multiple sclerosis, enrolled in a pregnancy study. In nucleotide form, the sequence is TGCGCCAGCAGCCACCAGGGCCTTAATGAGCAGTTCTTC. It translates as CASSHQGLNEQFF.